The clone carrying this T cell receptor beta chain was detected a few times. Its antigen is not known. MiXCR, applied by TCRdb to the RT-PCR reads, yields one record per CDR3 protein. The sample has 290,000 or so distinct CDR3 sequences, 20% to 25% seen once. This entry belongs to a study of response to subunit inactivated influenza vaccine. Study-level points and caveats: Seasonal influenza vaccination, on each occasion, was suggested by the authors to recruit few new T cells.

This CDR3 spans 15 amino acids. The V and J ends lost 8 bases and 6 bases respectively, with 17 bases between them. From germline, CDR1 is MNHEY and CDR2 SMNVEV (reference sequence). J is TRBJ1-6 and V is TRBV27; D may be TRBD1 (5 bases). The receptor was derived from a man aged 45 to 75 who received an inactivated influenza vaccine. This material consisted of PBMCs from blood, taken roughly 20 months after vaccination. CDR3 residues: CASGPRGGSNSPLHF. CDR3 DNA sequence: TGTGCCAGCGGGCCTCGGGGGGGGAGTAATTCACCCCTCCACTTT.